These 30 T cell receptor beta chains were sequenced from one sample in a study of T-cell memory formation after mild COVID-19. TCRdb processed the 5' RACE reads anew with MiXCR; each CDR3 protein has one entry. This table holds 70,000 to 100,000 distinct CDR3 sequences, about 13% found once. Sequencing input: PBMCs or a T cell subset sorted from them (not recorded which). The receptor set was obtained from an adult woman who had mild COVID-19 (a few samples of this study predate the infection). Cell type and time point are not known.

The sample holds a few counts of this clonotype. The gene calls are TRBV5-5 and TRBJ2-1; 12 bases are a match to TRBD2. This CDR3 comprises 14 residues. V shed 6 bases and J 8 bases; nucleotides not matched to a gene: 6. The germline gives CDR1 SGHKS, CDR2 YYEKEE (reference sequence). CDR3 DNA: TGTGCCAGCACCCCTAGCGGGAGGGGGTATGAGCAGTTCTTC. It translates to CASTPSGRGYEQFF.

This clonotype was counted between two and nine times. DNA of the CDR3: TGTGCCAGCAGCTTAGCGATAGGGGACGTCACTGAAGCTTTCTTT. This gives the protein CASSLAIGDVTEAFF. V usage is TRBV7-9 and J usage is TRBJ1-1; perhaps TRBD1 as D (5 bases). Germline CDR1 is SEHNR and CDR2 is FQNEAQ (reference sequence). The CDR3 spans 15 residues. Trimming took 0 bases from V and 4 from J, leaving 12 bases between them.

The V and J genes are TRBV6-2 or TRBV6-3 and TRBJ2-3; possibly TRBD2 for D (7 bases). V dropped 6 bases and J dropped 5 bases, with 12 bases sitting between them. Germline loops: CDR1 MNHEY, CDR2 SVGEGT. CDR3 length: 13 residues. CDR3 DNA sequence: TGTGCCAGCAGGGGGGGGGCGGGAGATACGCAGTATTTT. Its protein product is CASRGGAGDTQYF.

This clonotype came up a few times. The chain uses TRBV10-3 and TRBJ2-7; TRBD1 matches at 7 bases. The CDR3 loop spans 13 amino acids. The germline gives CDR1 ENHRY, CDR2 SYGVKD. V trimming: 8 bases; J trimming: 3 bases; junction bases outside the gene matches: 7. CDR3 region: CAIGPGGSYEQYF. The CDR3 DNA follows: TGTGCCATCGGGCCAGGGGGTAGCTACGAGCAGTACTTC.

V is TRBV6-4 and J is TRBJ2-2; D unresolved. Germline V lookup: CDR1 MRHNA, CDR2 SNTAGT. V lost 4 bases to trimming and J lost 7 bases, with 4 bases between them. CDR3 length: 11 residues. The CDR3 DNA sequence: TGTGCCAGCAGTGGTGGCGGGGAGCTGTTTTTT. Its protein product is CASSGGGELFF.

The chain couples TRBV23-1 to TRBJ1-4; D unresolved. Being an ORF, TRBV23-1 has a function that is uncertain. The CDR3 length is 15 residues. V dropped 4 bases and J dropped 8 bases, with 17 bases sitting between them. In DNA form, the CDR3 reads TGCGCCAGCAGTCTAAGAGGAACTCTTAAAGAAAAACTGTTTTTT. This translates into CASSLRGTLKEKLFF.

In DNA, the CDR3 is TGCAGTGCTAGAGACTTGATAGCGGGGGGGCCCTACGAGCAGTACTTC. It is translated as CSARDLIAGGPYEQYF. This chain connects TRBV20-1 to TRBJ2-7; 11 bases fit TRBD2. Germline V lookup: CDR1 DFQATT, CDR2 SNEGSKA (reference sequence). The CDR3 consists of 16 residues. Trimming at V came to 0 bases and at J to 2 bases, leaving 6 bases not matched to a gene.

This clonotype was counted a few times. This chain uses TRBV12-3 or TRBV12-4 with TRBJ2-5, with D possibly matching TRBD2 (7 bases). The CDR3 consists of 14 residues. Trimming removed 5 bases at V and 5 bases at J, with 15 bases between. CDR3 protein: CASSLGGAGETQYF. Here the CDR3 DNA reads TGTGCCAGCAGTCTTGGGGGGGCGGGGGAGACCCAGTACTTC.

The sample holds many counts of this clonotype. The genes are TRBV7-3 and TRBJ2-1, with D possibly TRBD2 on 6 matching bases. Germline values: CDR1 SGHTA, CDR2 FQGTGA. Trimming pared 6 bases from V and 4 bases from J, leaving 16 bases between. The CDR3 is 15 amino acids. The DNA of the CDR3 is TGTGCCAGCAGTGATTATAGCGGAGCTTACAATGAGCAGTTCTTC. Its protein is CASSDYSGAYNEQFF. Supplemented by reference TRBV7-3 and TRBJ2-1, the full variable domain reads GAGVSQTPSNKVTEKGKYVELRCDPISGHTALYWYRQSLGQGPEFLIYFQGTGAADDSGLPNDRFFAVRPEGSVSTLKIQRTERGDSAVYLCASSDYSGAYNEQFFGPGTRLTVL.

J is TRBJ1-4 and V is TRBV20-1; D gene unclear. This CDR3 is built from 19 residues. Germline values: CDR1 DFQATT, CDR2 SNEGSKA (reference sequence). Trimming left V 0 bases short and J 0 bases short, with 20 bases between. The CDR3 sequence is CSARDLGNKTYTTNEKLFF. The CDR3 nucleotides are TGCAGTGCTAGAGATCTGGGAAACAAGACTTATACAACTAATGAAAAACTGTTTTTT.

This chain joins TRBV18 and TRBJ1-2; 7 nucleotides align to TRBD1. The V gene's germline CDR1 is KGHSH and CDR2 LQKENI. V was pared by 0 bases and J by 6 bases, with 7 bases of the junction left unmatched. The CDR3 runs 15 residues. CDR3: CASSPPEGQANGYTF. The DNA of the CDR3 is TGTGCCAGCTCACCACCGGAAGGACAGGCGAATGGCTACACCTTC.

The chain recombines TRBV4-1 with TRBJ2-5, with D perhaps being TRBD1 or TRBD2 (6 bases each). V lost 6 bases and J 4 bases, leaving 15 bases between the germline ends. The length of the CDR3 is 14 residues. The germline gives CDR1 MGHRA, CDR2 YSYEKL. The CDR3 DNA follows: TGCGCCAGCAGACACCTCGGAGGGGGAGAGACCCAGTACTTC. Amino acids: CASRHLGGGETQYF.

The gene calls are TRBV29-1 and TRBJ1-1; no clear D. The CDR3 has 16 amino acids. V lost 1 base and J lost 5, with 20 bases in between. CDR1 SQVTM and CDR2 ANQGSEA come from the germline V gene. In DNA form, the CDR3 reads TGCAGCGTTGAAGGTTTGGTGGAGGGCGATTTTACTGAAGCTTTCTTT. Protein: CSVEGLVEGDFTEAFF. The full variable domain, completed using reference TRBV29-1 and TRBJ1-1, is SAVISQKPSRDICQRGTSLTIQCQVDSQVTMMFWYRQQPGQSLTLIATANQGSEATYESGFVIDKFPISRPNLTFSTLTVSNMSPEDSSIYLCSVEGLVEGDFTEAFFGQGTRLTVV.

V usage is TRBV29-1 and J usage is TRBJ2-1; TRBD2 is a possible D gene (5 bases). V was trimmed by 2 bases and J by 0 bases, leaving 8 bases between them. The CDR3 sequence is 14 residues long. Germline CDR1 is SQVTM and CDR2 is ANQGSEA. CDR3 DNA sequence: TGCAGCGTTGAATCTAGCTACTCCTACAATGAGCAGTTCTTC. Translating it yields CSVESSYSYNEQFF.

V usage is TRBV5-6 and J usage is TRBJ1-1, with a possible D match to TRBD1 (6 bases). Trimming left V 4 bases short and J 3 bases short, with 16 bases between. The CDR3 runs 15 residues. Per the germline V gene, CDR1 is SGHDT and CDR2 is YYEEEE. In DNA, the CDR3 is TGTGCCAGCAGCATTCCTACAGGGAAGGACACTGAAGCTTTCTTT. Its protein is CASSIPTGKDTEAFF.

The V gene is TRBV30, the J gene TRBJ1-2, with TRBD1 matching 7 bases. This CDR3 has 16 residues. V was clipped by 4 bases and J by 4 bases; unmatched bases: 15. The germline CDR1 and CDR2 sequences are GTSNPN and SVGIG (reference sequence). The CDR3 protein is CAWKPRQGGDGYGYTF. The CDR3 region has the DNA TGTGCCTGGAAACCCCGACAGGGAGGGGATGGCTATGGCTACACCTTC.

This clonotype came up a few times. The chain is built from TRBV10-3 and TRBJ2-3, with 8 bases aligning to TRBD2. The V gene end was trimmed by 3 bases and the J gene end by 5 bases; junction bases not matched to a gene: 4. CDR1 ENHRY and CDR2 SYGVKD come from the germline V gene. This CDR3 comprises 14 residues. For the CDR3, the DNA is TGTGCCATCAGTGACCCCGGGGGGGGAGATACGCAGTATTTT. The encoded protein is CAISDPGGGDTQYF.

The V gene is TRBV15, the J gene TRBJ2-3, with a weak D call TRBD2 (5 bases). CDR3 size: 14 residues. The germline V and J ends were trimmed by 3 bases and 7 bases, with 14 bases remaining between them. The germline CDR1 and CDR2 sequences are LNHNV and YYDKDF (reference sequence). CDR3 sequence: CATSRDFNLHTQYF. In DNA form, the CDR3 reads TGTGCCACCAGCAGGGACTTCAATCTCCATACGCAGTATTTT.

This chain's CDR3 is CAISESGLAGNEQFF. DNA for the CDR3: TGTGCCATCAGTGAGTCGGGGCTAGCGGGAAATGAGCAGTTCTTC. V usage is TRBV10-3 and J usage is TRBJ2-1; 9 bases match TRBD2. Trimming at V came to 0 bases and at J to 7 bases, leaving 4 bases not matched to a gene. CDR3 length: 15 residues. CDR1 and CDR2 (germline): ENHRY, SYGVKD.

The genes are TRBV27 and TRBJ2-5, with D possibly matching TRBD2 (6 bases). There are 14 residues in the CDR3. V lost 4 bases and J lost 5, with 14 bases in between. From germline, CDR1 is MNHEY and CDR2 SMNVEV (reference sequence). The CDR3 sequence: CASSSFSGAETQYF. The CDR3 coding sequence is TGTGCCAGCAGTTCCTTTAGCGGAGCTGAGACCCAGTACTTC.

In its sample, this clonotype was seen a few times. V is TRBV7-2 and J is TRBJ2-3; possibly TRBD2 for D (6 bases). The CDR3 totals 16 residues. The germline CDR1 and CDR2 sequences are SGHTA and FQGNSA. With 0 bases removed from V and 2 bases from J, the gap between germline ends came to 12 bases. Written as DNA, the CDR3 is TGTGCCAGCAGCTTAGCCCGTTGGGGACTCACAGATACGCAGTATTTT. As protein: CASSLARWGLTDTQYF. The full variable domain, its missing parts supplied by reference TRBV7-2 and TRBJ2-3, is GAGVSQSPSNKVTEKGKDVELRCDPISGHTALYWYRQSLGQGLEFLIYFQGNSAPDKSGLPSDRFSAERTGGSVSTLTIQRTQQEDSAVYLCASSLARWGLTDTQYFGPGTRLTVL.

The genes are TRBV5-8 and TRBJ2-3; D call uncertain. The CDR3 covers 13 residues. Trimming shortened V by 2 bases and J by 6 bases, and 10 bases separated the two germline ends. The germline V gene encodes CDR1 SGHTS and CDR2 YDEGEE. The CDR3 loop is CASSFLNRDTQYF. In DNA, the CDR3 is TGTGCCAGCAGCTTTCTTAATAGGGATACGCAGTATTTT. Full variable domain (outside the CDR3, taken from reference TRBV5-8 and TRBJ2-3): EAGVTQSPTHLIKTRGQQATLRCSPISGHTSVYWYQQALGLGLQFLLWYDEGEERNRGNFPPRFSGRQFPNYSSELNVNALELEDSALYLCASSFLNRDTQYFGPGTRLTVL.

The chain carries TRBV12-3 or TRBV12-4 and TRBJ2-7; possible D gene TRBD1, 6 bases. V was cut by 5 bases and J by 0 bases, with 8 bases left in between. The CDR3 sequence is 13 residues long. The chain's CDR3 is CASSDRNSYEQYF. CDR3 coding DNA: TGTGCCAGCAGTGACAGGAACTCCTACGAGCAGTACTTC.

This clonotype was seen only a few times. CDR3: CATSRDRWGAAYYEQYF. The CDR3 DNA is TGTGCCACCAGCAGAGATCGGTGGGGGGCCGCCTACTACGAGCAGTACTTC. This chain links TRBV15 with TRBJ2-7; D may match TRBD1 or TRBD2 (6 bases each). The CDR3 extends over 17 amino acids. With 0 bases removed from V and 3 bases from J, the gap between germline ends came to 18 bases. Looked up from germline, CDR1 is LNHNV and CDR2 is YYDKDF (reference sequence).

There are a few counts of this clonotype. The CDR3: CASSLSFRGTEAFF. In DNA form, the CDR3 reads TGCGCCAGCAGCTTGTCGTTCAGAGGAACTGAAGCTTTCTTT. The rearrangement joins TRBV5-1 to TRBJ1-1; D unclear. This CDR3 is 14 amino acids long. Germline V gives CDR1 SGHRS, CDR2 YFSETQ. The V end was cut by 1 base, the J end by 5 bases, with 12 bases between.

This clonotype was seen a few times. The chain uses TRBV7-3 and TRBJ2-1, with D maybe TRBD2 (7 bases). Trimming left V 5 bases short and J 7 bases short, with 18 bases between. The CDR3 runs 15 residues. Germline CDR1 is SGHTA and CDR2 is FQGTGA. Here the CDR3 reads CASSPEGGASNEQFF. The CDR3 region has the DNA TGTGCCAGCAGCCCCGAGGGGGGGGCCAGTAATGAGCAGTTCTTC.

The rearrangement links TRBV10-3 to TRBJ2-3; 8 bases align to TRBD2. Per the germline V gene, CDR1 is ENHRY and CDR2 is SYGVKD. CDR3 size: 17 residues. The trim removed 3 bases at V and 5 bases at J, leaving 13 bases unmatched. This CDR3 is CAISEGSGSWIEDTQYF. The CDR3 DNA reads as TGTGCCATCAGTGAAGGAAGCGGGAGTTGGATTGAAGATACGCAGTATTTT.

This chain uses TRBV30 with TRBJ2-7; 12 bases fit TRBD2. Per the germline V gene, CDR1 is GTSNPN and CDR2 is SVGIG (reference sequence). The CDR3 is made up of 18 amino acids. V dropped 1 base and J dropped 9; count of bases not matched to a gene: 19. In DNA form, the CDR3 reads TGTGCCTGGAGTGGATCTAGCGGGAGGGCTCCCATTCAGGGGGGGCAGTACTTC. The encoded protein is CAWSGSSGRAPIQGGQYF.

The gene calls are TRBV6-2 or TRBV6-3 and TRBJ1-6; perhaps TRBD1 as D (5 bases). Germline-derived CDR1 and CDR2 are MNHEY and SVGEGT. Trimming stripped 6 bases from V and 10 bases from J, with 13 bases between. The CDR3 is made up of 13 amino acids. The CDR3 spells CASRDAGKSPLHF. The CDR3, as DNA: TGTGCCAGCAGAGACGCAGGGAAATCACCCCTCCACTTT.

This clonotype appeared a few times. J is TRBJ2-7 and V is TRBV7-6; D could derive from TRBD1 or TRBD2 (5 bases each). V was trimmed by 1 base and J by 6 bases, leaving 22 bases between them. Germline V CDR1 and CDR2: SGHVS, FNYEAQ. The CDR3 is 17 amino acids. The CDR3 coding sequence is TGTGCCAGCAGCTTAGAGGAGTGGGACCTCGGTTATCGCGAGCAGTACTTC. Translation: CASSLEEWDLGYREQYF.